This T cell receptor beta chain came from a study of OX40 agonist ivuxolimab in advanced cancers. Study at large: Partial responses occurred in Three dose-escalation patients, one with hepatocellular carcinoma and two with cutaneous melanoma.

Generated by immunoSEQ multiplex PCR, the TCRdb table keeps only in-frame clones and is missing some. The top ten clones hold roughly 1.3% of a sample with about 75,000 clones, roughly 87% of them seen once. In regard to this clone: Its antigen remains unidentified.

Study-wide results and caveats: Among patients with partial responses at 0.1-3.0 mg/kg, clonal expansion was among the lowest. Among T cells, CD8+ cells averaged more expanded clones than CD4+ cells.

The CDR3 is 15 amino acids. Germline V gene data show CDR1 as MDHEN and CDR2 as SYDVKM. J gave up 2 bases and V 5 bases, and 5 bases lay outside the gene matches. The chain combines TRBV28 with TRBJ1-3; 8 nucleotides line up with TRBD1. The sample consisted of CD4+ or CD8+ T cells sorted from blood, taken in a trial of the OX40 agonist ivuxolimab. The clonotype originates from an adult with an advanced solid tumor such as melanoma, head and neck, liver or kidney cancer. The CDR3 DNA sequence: TGTGCCAGCAGTCCCCAGGGGGCGCCTGGAAACACCATATATTTT. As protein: CASSPQGAPGNTIYF.